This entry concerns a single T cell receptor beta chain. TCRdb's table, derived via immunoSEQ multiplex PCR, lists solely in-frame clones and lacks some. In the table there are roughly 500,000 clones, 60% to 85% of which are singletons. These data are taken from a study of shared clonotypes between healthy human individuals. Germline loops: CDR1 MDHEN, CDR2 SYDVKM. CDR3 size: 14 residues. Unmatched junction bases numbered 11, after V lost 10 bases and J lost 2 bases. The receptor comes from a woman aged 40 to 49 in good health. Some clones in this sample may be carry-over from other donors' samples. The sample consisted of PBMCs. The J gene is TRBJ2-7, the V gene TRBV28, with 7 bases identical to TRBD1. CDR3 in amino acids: CAIQPGQQTYEQYF. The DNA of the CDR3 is TGTGCCATTCAACCGGGACAGCAGACCTACGAGCAGTACTTC.